The T cell receptor (beta chain) under discussion was sequenced for a study of blood T cell repertoires in COVID-19. The overall study: There were acute and convalescent COVID-19 samples, and they came from the United States, Italy and Spain. T cells, B-cell-depleted T cells, or PBMCs provided the cDNA or gDNA that served as material.

In the authors' methods: Nucleated cell number was recorded as an estimate derived from reference gene primer amplification. TCRdb keeps only in-frame clones here, not all; method: immunoSEQ multiplex PCR. Clonal size and the V and J genes are those of that table, whereas D and trimming came from the DNA. The sample has just under 90,000 clones; approximately 91% are singletons. V shed 4 bases and J shed 3 bases, with 8 bases lying between them. In germline, CDR1 is SGHRS, CDR2 YFSETQ. The CDR3 is made up of 12 amino acids. This sequence originates from a woman older than 75 with acute or convalescent COVID-19. Sequenced sample: peripheral blood. The chain links TRBV5-1 to TRBJ2-7, with a weak D call TRBD2 (6 bases). The CDR3 protein is CASSGGVYEQYF. The CDR3 DNA sequence: TGCGCCAGCAGCGGCGGGGTCTACGAGCAGTACTTC.